The rows below give T cell receptor beta chains drawn from one sample of a study of response to subunit inactivated influenza vaccine. TCRdb independently ran MiXCR on the RT-PCR reads; one entry per CDR3 protein. The table has hundreds of thousands of distinct CDR3 sequences, 14% seen once. The sequencing used PBMCs from blood, collected 14 to 15 days before vaccination. The receptors were sampled from a man over 45 who received an inactivated influenza vaccine. CDR3s include the opening cysteine and the closing phenylalanine or tryptophan. D genes are given only for firm matches. Where a row states a size, it is once, few, many or the class of an expanded clone; other rows omit it.

d_call: NA; j_call: TRBJ1-2; clone_size: NA; v_call: TRBV5-1; cdr3_nt: TGCGCCAGCAGCTTGGGACAGAGGAGCTACACCTTC; cdr3_aa: CASSLGQRSYTF
d_call: NA; j_call: TRBJ2-1; clone_size: NA; v_call: TRBV3-1; cdr3_nt: TGTCCCAGCAGCCAGGGGTTGCGAGCCTTCGGGGAGCAGTTCTTC; cdr3_aa: CPSSQGLRAFGEQFF
d_call: NA; j_call: TRBJ1-2; clone_size: NA; v_call: TRBV5-6; cdr3_nt: TGTGCCAGCAGCTTCCAGGACTGGAACTATGGCTACACCTTC; cdr3_aa: CASSFQDWNYGYTF
d_call: NA; j_call: TRBJ2-3; clone_size: NA; v_call: TRBV28; cdr3_nt: TGTGCCAGCAGTTTAGGGGGCAGGGAAGGGCGAGATACGCAGTATTTT; cdr3_aa: CASSLGGREGRDTQYF
d_call: TRBD1; j_call: TRBJ2-7; clone_size: few; v_call: TRBV7-8; cdr3_nt: TGTGCCAGCAGCTACTACAGGGGCTCCTACGAGCAGTACTTC; cdr3_aa: CASSYYRGSYEQYF
d_call: NA; j_call: TRBJ2-5; clone_size: many; v_call: TRBV7-9; cdr3_nt: TGTGCCAGCAGCCCCCAGGGGGGAAGCCAAGAGACCCAGTACTTC; cdr3_aa: CASSPQGGSQETQYF
d_call: NA; j_call: TRBJ1-1; clone_size: NA; v_call: TRBV2; cdr3_nt: TGTGCCAGCAGTGATCGGAGCTTTATAGCTTTCTTT; cdr3_aa: CASSDRSFIAFF
d_call: TRBD2; j_call: TRBJ2-1; clone_size: NA; v_call: TRBV28; cdr3_nt: TGTGCCACCCAAGGGGTCGTCTCTAGCGGGACCTACAATGAGCAGTTCTTC; cdr3_aa: CATQGVVSSGTYNEQFF
d_call: TRBD1; j_call: TRBJ1-1; clone_size: few; v_call: TRBV20-1; cdr3_nt: TGCAGTGCTAGAGATAGGGGCAGGGGGCTTTACACTGAAGCTTTCTTT; cdr3_aa: CSARDRGRGLYTEAFF
d_call: TRBD2; j_call: TRBJ2-3; clone_size: NA; v_call: TRBV4-1; cdr3_nt: TGCGCCAGCAGTCCGGTGAAGGGGCTAGCGGGGGGGTTTAGCACAGATACGCAGTATTTT; cdr3_aa: CASSPVKGLAGGFSTDTQYF
d_call: NA; j_call: TRBJ2-2; clone_size: few; v_call: TRBV27; cdr3_nt: TGTGCCAGCAGTTGGAGTAGCGCGTACACCGGGGAGCTGTTTTTT; cdr3_aa: CASSWSSAYTGELFF
d_call: NA; j_call: TRBJ2-3; clone_size: few; v_call: TRBV27; cdr3_nt: TGTGCCAGCGGGACAGCAGGGAGGGATACGCAGTATTTT; cdr3_aa: CASGTAGRDTQYF
d_call: NA; j_call: TRBJ2-7; clone_size: many; v_call: TRBV5-1; cdr3_nt: TGCGCCAGCAGCTTGTGGGGGAAGGGTCTCCAGCAGTACTTC; cdr3_aa: CASSLWGKGLQQYF
d_call: NA; j_call: TRBJ2-7; clone_size: medium-sized; v_call: TRBV6-2/TRBV6-3; cdr3_nt: TGTGCCAGCAGTTCTCGCCCACGATTTCAGTCTGAGACGAAGAGCTCCTACGAGCAGTACTTC; cdr3_aa: CASSSRPRFQSETKSSYEQYF
d_call: NA; j_call: TRBJ2-5; clone_size: few; v_call: TRBV20-1; cdr3_nt: TGCAGTGCTAGAGCGACGGGGAGGATGGAGACCCAGTACTTC; cdr3_aa: CSARATGRMETQYF
d_call: NA; j_call: TRBJ1-6; clone_size: few; v_call: TRBV20-1; cdr3_nt: TGCAGTGCTAGAACGGGGCAGGGGTCGTCCCCCCTCCACTTT; cdr3_aa: CSARTGQGSSPLHF
d_call: NA; j_call: TRBJ2-5; clone_size: many; v_call: TRBV9; cdr3_nt: TGTGCCAGCAGTGTGGGGGGAGAGACCCAGTACTTC; cdr3_aa: CASSVGGETQYF
d_call: NA; j_call: TRBJ2-2; clone_size: NA; v_call: TRBV7-9; cdr3_nt: TGTGCCAGCAGCTTAGGCGACCCCCTCGGGGAGCTGTTTTTT; cdr3_aa: CASSLGDPLGELFF
d_call: TRBD2; j_call: TRBJ2-3; clone_size: few; v_call: TRBV9; cdr3_nt: TGTGCCAGCGCTCTTTCTAGCGGTAAGGCAGATACGCAGTATTTT; cdr3_aa: CASALSSGKADTQYF
d_call: TRBD2; j_call: TRBJ2-1; clone_size: NA; v_call: TRBV18; cdr3_nt: TGTGCCAGCTCACCAAGCCCACTAGCGGGAGGGAATGAGCAGTTCTTC; cdr3_aa: CASSPSPLAGGNEQFF
d_call: NA; j_call: TRBJ2-3; clone_size: NA; v_call: TRBV14; cdr3_nt: TGTGCCAGCAGCTACGGGACACATACGCAGTATTTT; cdr3_aa: CASSYGTHTQYF
d_call: TRBD2; j_call: TRBJ2-1; clone_size: many; v_call: TRBV7-2; cdr3_nt: TGTGCCAGCAGCCTAGCGGTGAGCTCCTACAATGAGCAGTTCTTC; cdr3_aa: CASSLAVSSYNEQFF
d_call: TRBD1; j_call: TRBJ2-2; clone_size: NA; v_call: TRBV4-3; cdr3_nt: TGCGCCAGCAGCTGGCAGACAGGGGGTATCACCGGGGAGCTGTTTTTT; cdr3_aa: CASSWQTGGITGELFF
d_call: NA; j_call: TRBJ2-1; clone_size: NA; v_call: TRBV4-3; cdr3_nt: TGCGCCAGCAGCCCCTCTGGGCAGGGGTGGACGAATGAGCAGTTCTTC; cdr3_aa: CASSPSGQGWTNEQFF
d_call: TRBD2; j_call: TRBJ2-5; clone_size: NA; v_call: TRBV20-1; cdr3_nt: TGCAGTGCAAGGACTAGCGGGAGAGGGTTTTGGGAGACCCAGTACTTC; cdr3_aa: CSARTSGRGFWETQYF
d_call: NA; j_call: TRBJ2-1; clone_size: once; v_call: TRBV3-1; cdr3_nt: TGTGCCAGCAGCCGTGACTTGCTCAATGAGCAGTTCTTC; cdr3_aa: CASSRDLLNEQFF
d_call: NA; j_call: TRBJ1-5; clone_size: NA; v_call: TRBV20-1; cdr3_nt: TGCAGTGCTCCATCCAGGGAGAGGGTTGGTCCCCAGCATTTT; cdr3_aa: CSAPSRERVGPQHF
d_call: NA; j_call: TRBJ2-5; clone_size: few; v_call: TRBV12-3/TRBV12-4; cdr3_nt: TGTGCCAGCAGTCCCCTGACAGACCAAGAGACCCAGTACTTC; cdr3_aa: CASSPLTDQETQYF
d_call: NA; j_call: TRBJ2-3; clone_size: many; v_call: TRBV6-6; cdr3_nt: TGTGCCAGCAGTTACCTTTGGACAGATACGCAGTATTTT; cdr3_aa: CASSYLWTDTQYF
d_call: NA; j_call: TRBJ2-1; clone_size: many; v_call: TRBV7-2; cdr3_nt: TGTGCCAGCTCCCCTTCTTCGGGGTATGAGCAGTTCTTC; cdr3_aa: CASSPSSGYEQFF
d_call: NA; j_call: TRBJ2-1; clone_size: many; v_call: TRBV11-2; cdr3_nt: TGTGCCAGCAGCTTGGGGAAATACAATGAGCAGTTCTTC; cdr3_aa: CASSLGKYNEQFF
d_call: NA; j_call: TRBJ1-1; clone_size: NA; v_call: TRBV18; cdr3_nt: TGTGCCAGCTCACCACCGATGGGGGGGTGGACTGAAGCTTTCTTT; cdr3_aa: CASSPPMGGWTEAFF
d_call: TRBD1; j_call: TRBJ2-7; clone_size: many; v_call: TRBV6-5; cdr3_nt: TGTGCCAGCAGTTACTCGTATGGGACAGGGGGGGACGAGCAGTACTTC; cdr3_aa: CASSYSYGTGGDEQYF
d_call: NA; j_call: TRBJ1-4; clone_size: NA; v_call: TRBV10-3; cdr3_nt: TGTGCCATCAGTGAGTCGGGGTCGGGGCGTAATGAAAAACTGTTTTTT; cdr3_aa: CAISESGSGRNEKLFF
d_call: TRBD2; j_call: TRBJ2-2; clone_size: few; v_call: TRBV4-3; cdr3_nt: TGCGCCAGCAGCCAAGCACTAGCGGCCCACACCGGGGAGCTGTTTTTT; cdr3_aa: CASSQALAAHTGELFF
d_call: NA; j_call: TRBJ2-7; clone_size: few; v_call: TRBV30; cdr3_nt: TGTGCCTGGAGTGTTTTTGGGACCCCGCGTCCCTACGAGCAGTACTTC; cdr3_aa: CAWSVFGTPRPYEQYF
d_call: TRBD1; j_call: TRBJ1-2; clone_size: NA; v_call: TRBV20-1; cdr3_nt: TGCAGTGCCTGGGGGACAGCCGTCGGCTACACCTTC; cdr3_aa: CSAWGTAVGYTF
d_call: NA; j_call: TRBJ2-1; clone_size: few; v_call: TRBV4-3; cdr3_nt: TGCGCCAGCAGCCATGACGCAGGGTGGGCCTACAATGAGCAGTTCTTC; cdr3_aa: CASSHDAGWAYNEQFF
d_call: NA; j_call: TRBJ1-1; clone_size: NA; v_call: TRBV12-3/TRBV12-4; cdr3_nt: TGTGCCAGCAGCTCTGACGCGGGGGTGGATACTGAAGCTTTCTTT; cdr3_aa: CASSSDAGVDTEAFF
d_call: NA; j_call: TRBJ2-2; clone_size: NA; v_call: TRBV12-3/TRBV12-4; cdr3_nt: TGTGCCAGCAGTCCTAATTTGGGTACCGGGGAGCTGTTTTTT; cdr3_aa: CASSPNLGTGELFF
d_call: TRBD1; j_call: TRBJ1-6; clone_size: few; v_call: TRBV12-3/TRBV12-4; cdr3_nt: TGTGCCAGCAGTGTAGGGGGACAGGGTATATCCTCACCCCTCCACTTT; cdr3_aa: CASSVGGQGISSPLHF
d_call: TRBD1; j_call: TRBJ2-2; clone_size: NA; v_call: TRBV7-8; cdr3_nt: TGTGCCAGCAGCCCAAGGACAGGGAGGAACACCGGGGAGCTGTTTTTT; cdr3_aa: CASSPRTGRNTGELFF
d_call: TRBD2; j_call: TRBJ2-5; clone_size: NA; v_call: TRBV7-9; cdr3_nt: TGTGCCAGCAGCCAATCGACTAGCGGGGACACCCAGTACTTC; cdr3_aa: CASSQSTSGDTQYF
d_call: NA; j_call: TRBJ2-1; clone_size: NA; v_call: TRBV15; cdr3_nt: TGTGCCACCAGCAGAGACGGCGAAACTACCCATGAGCAGTTCTTC; cdr3_aa: CATSRDGETTHEQFF
d_call: TRBD1; j_call: TRBJ2-7; clone_size: few; v_call: TRBV28; cdr3_nt: TGTGCCAGCAAGGGGACAGGCTACTACGAGCAGTACTTC; cdr3_aa: CASKGTGYYEQYF
d_call: TRBD1; j_call: TRBJ1-3; clone_size: few; v_call: TRBV9; cdr3_nt: TGTGCCAGCAGCCTCATGGACAGGAGAGGTGCAAACACCATATATTTT; cdr3_aa: CASSLMDRRGANTIYF